This T cell receptor beta chain was recorded in a study of CD8 T cells in ankylosing spondylitis. The study's findings and limits: A TCR beta motif of under 10 highly homologous variants appeared characteristic of ankylosing spondylitis blood. Earlier studies detected some motif variants in reactive arthritis synovial fluid and blood.

It was by quantitative 5'-RACE with molecular barcodes that TCR beta libraries were made. One entry per CDR3 protein results from TCRdb running MiXCR on the 5' RACE reads. The data contain around 220,000 distinct CDR3 sequences, approximately 10% of them seen just once; the ten biggest clones take up about 20%. Between the trimmed V and J ends, which lost 5 bases and 0 bases, there was a span of 14 bases. The germline gives CDR1 SEHNR, CDR2 FQNEAQ (reference sequence). The CDR3 consists of 16 residues. As regards this clonotype: Its specificity is unknown.

This receptor was obtained from a male donor with ankylosing spondylitis or in good health (not recorded which). V usage is TRBV7-9 and J usage is TRBJ1-3; D is possibly TRBD1 (5 bases). Sequenced: blood, either unsorted or a sorted T cell fraction (not recorded which). In DNA form, the CDR3 reads TGTGCCAGCAGCCCCCCCGACAGAGCCTCTGGAAACACCATATATTTT. This sequence encodes CASSPPDRASGNTIYF.